What follows are 17 T cell receptor beta chains derived from one specimen sequenced in a study of identical twins. TCRdb itself ran the 5' RACE reads through MiXCR, one entry per CDR3 protein. Of about 550,000 distinct CDR3 sequences in the sample, about 20% are singletons; the top ten hold roughly 0.5%. These data were also reused for a study on yellow fever vaccine responses in identical twins.

Sequenced input: CD4+ T cells sorted from blood. All receptors derive from a woman in her late teens or twenties in good health.

The rearrangement uses TRBV7-2 and TRBJ2-1; 11 positions match TRBD2. CDR1 and CDR2 (germline): SGHTA, FQGNSA. CDR3 length equals 15 residues. With V trimmed by 2 bases and J by 8 bases, 5 bases remained unmatched. The CDR3 DNA is TGTGCCAGCAGCTTAACTAGCGGGAGTTTCGATGAGCAGTTCTTC. It encodes CASSLTSGSFDEQFF.

In its sample, this clonotype was seen a few times. The rearrangement joins TRBV2 to TRBJ2-1, with 11 bases fitting TRBD1. Germline trimming cut 7 bases from V and 6 bases from J; bases unmatched to any gene: 8. Germline lookup yields CDR1 SNHLY and CDR2 FYNNEI. The CDR3 has 15 residues. The chain's CDR3 is CASKNTDRGLNEQFF. In DNA, the CDR3 is TGTGCCAGCAAGAATACGGACAGGGGGCTCAATGAGCAGTTCTTC.

The chain is built from TRBV19 and TRBJ1-2; 7 bases are a match to TRBD1. Germline V gene lookup returns CDR1 LNHDA and CDR2 SQIVND (reference sequence). Germline trimming cut 3 bases from V and 0 bases from J; bases unmatched to any gene: 4. This CDR3 region has 15 residues. This CDR3 is CASSIVTGANYGYTF. The DNA for the CDR3 is TGTGCCAGTAGTATTGTAACAGGGGCTAACTATGGCTACACCTTC.

This clonotype was seen a few times. The chain carries TRBV10-2 and TRBJ2-5, with TRBD2 matching 7 bases. V was pared by 0 bases and J by 8 bases, with 6 bases of the junction left unmatched. CDR1 and CDR2 (germline): WSHSY, SAAADI. The CDR3 spans 14 residues. Here the CDR3 reads CASSESLERGTQYF. The CDR3 region has the DNA TGCGCCAGCAGTGAGTCGTTGGAGCGGGGCACCCAGTACTTC.

The CDR3 is CASSFASANQPQHF. In DNA form, the CDR3 reads TGTGCCAGCAGTTTTGCGTCTGCCAATCAGCCCCAGCATTTT. The V and J genes are TRBV12-3 or TRBV12-4 and TRBJ1-5; D gene unclear. V lost 3 bases and J lost 3, with 9 bases in between. The CDR3 is 14 amino acids.

V usage is TRBV20-1 and J usage is TRBJ1-6; D uncertain. The CDR3 sequence is 14 residues long. V lost 3 bases and J 7 bases, leaving 13 bases between the germline ends. Looked up from germline, CDR1 is DFQATT and CDR2 is SNEGSKA (reference sequence). CDR3 in DNA: TGCAGTGCTAGGACCCCGGGGTCCAATTCACCCCTCCACTTT. Translation gives CSARTPGSNSPLHF.

This clonotype appeared a few times. The genes are TRBV12-3 or TRBV12-4 and TRBJ2-3; 10 bases match TRBD2. V shed 6 bases and J 6 bases; nucleotides not matched to a gene: 12. This CDR3 comprises 16 residues. The CDR3 reads CASRPKSGGAVDTQYF. In nucleotides, the CDR3 is TGTGCCAGCAGACCTAAGAGCGGGGGGGCCGTCGATACGCAGTATTTT.

This clonotype was picked up a small number of times. The chain recombines TRBV18 with TRBJ1-1; D is undetermined. CDR1 is KGHSH, CDR2 LQKENI, per germline. The CDR3 is 15 residues long. The V and J ends lost 3 bases and 1 base respectively, with 12 bases between them. This CDR3 is CASSPLPSENTEAFF. In nucleotides, the CDR3 is TGTGCCAGCTCACCCCTGCCCAGCGAGAACACTGAAGCTTTCTTT.

The V and J genes are TRBV3-1 and TRBJ2-1, with a possible D match to TRBD2 (5 bases). Germline CDR1 and CDR2: LGHDT and YNNKEL (reference sequence). This CDR3 is 15 amino acids long. Trimming stripped 1 base from V and 8 bases from J, with 15 bases between. The CDR3 DNA reads as TGTGCCAGCAGCCAAGGGGTCCAGAGGGCGTATGAGCAGTTCTTC. Protein sequence: CASSQGVQRAYEQFF.

This clonotype was seen a handful of times. The J gene is TRBJ2-2, the V gene TRBV27; D is possibly TRBD1 (6 bases). The V end was cut by 8 bases, the J end by 6 bases, with 16 bases between. This CDR3 has 14 residues. Germline V gives CDR1 MNHEY, CDR2 SMNVEV (reference sequence). Here the CDR3 reads CASRTEALSGELFF. CDR3 DNA sequence: TGTGCCAGCCGGACAGAAGCCCTATCCGGGGAGCTGTTTTTT.

The chain links TRBV5-5 to TRBJ2-2; D gene unclear. The CDR3 contains 14 residues. V lost 5 bases to trimming and J lost 1 base, with 9 bases between them. Germline CDR1 is SGHKS and CDR2 is YYEKEE (reference sequence). The CDR3 DNA sequence: TGTGCCAGCAGTTCGGTATTGAACACCGGGGAGCTGTTTTTT. It specifies CASSSVLNTGELFF. Filled out from reference TRBV5-5 and TRBJ2-2, the complete variable domain reads DAGVTQSPTHLIKTRGQQVTLRCSPISGHKSVSWYQQVLGQGPQFIFQYYEKEERGRGNFPDRFSARQFPNYSSELNVNALLLGDSALYLCASSSVLNTGELFFGEGSRLTVL.

The rearrangement uses TRBV11-2 and TRBJ2-5; 10 nucleotides align to TRBD1. CDR1 SGHAT and CDR2 FQNNGV come from the germline V gene. The length of the CDR3 is 20 residues. V lost 3 bases and J lost 2; bases outside the gene matches: 18. Written as DNA, the CDR3 is TGTGCCAGCAGCTTGGGACAGGGGAGAATAGCGGGGTCCCGACAAGAGACCCAGTACTTC. It is translated as CASSLGQGRIAGSRQETQYF.

The chain carries TRBV12-3 or TRBV12-4 and TRBJ2-1; D remains ambiguous. The CDR3 totals 14 residues. The V end lost 7 bases, the J end lost 4 bases, and 14 bases lay between the germline ends. The CDR3 DNA reads TGTGCCAGCACTAATCAAGGCTCGTACAATGAGCAGTTCTTC. It translates to CASTNQGSYNEQFF.

This clonotype appeared a few times. V is TRBV29-1 and J is TRBJ2-1, with D uncertain. V was clipped by 2 bases and J by 2 bases, with 7 bases between them. Germline CDR1 SQVTM, CDR2 ANQGSEA. This CDR3 comprises 13 residues. CDR3 loop: CSVERVTYNEQFF. The CDR3 DNA sequence: TGCAGCGTTGAAAGGGTCACCTACAATGAGCAGTTCTTC.

This chain connects TRBV28 to TRBJ2-4, with D perhaps matching TRBD2 (7 bases). With 1 base removed from V and 0 bases from J, the gap between germline ends came to 13 bases. The CDR3 consists of 17 residues. Germline V gene sequence: CDR1 MDHEN, CDR2 SYDVKM. The CDR3 protein is CASSLSGGGQAKNIQYF. The CDR3 nucleotides are TGTGCCAGCAGTTTATCAGGCGGGGGACAAGCCAAAAACATTCAGTACTTC.

This clonotype was found a few times. The chain combines TRBV20-1 with TRBJ1-2; D call uncertain. Germline CDR1 DFQATT, CDR2 SNEGSKA (reference sequence). V lost 3 bases and J lost 8, with 13 bases in between. This CDR3 spans 12 amino acids. In DNA, the CDR3 is TGCAGTGCTAGTGTCCCACAGCTCGGCTACACCTTC. Residues: CSASVPQLGYTF.

The rearrangement joins TRBV6-5 to TRBJ1-2; TRBD1 is a possible D gene (6 bases). Germline lookup yields CDR1 MNHEY and CDR2 SVGAGI. The CDR3 spans 15 residues. The V end lost 4 bases, the J end lost 0 bases, and 12 bases lay between the germline ends. In DNA, the CDR3 is TGTGCCAGCAGTTCCCCGGCAGGGGCTAACTATGGCTACACCTTC. Protein: CASSSPAGANYGYTF.